Below are 23 T cell receptor beta chains sequenced from a single sample in a study of vaccination effects on CD4 cells after COVID-19. These receptors have no known antigen. Between days 10 and 11 of culture, CD4+ T cells were separated out. Assay used: immunoSEQ multiplex PCR; TCRdb lists only in-frame clones, some missing. Among under 50,000 clones listed, approximately 70% were seen once. Sequenced material: CD4+ T cells from PBMCs cultured without peptide, taken before COVID-19 vaccination. The origin of the receptors is a human donor who received a COVID-19 vaccine.

This chain connects TRBV18 to TRBJ1-2; 8 nucleotides match TRBD1. The CDR3 contains 13 residues. V gave up 5 bases and J gave up 3 bases; unmatched junction bases: 2. CDR1 and CDR2 (germline): KGHSH, LQKENI. The CDR3 is CASSAGQDYGYTF. As DNA, the CDR3 is TGTGCCAGCTCAGCGGGACAGGACTATGGCTACACCTTC. Full variable domain (outside the CDR3, taken from reference TRBV18 and TRBJ1-2): NAGVMQNPRHLVRRRGQEARLRCSPMKGHSHVYWYRQLPEEGLKFMVYLQKENIIDESGMPKERFSAEFPKEGPSILRIQQVVRGDSAAYFCASSAGQDYGYTFGSGTRLTVV.

J is TRBJ1-5 and V is TRBV7-8; D is perhaps TRBD1 (6 bases). In germline, CDR1 is SGHVS, CDR2 FQNEAQ. The CDR3 is made up of 14 amino acids. With 5 bases removed from V and 7 bases from J, the gap between germline ends came to 15 bases. The chain's CDR3 is CASSAQGSRQPQHF. CDR3 bases: TGTGCCAGCAGCGCACAGGGTAGCCGGCAGCCCCAGCATTTT.

J is TRBJ1-2 and V is TRBV18, with D perhaps TRBD1 (6 bases). The CDR3 has 16 residues. Deletions cut 3 bases from V and 4 bases from J, with 18 bases between. Germline-derived CDR1 and CDR2 are KGHSH and LQKENI. CDR3 coding DNA: TGTGCCAGCTCACCCCGGCAGGGGAGTGGCGGCTATGGCTACACCTTC. Translated, it gives CASSPRQGSGGYGYTF.

The chain uses TRBV11-2 and TRBJ1-1; unclear D gene. V lost 2 bases to trimming and J lost 4 bases, with 11 bases between them. CDR3 length equals 14 residues. Looked up from germline, CDR1 is SGHAT and CDR2 is FQNNGV. The CDR3 bases are TGTGCCAGCAGCTTAAACCCCCGGGGCACTGAAGCTTTCTTT. Amino acids: CASSLNPRGTEAFF. The entire variable domain, with the rest obtained from reference TRBV11-2 and TRBJ1-1, is as follows: EAGVAQSPRYKIIEKRQSVAFWCNPISGHATLYWYQQILGQGPKLLIQFQNNGVVDDSQLPKDRFSAERLKGVDSTLKIQPAKLEDSAVYLCASSLNPRGTEAFFGQGTRLTVV.

The V and J genes are TRBV30 and TRBJ1-2; tentative D call: TRBD1 (5 bases). CDR1 GTSNPN and CDR2 SVGIG come from the germline V gene (reference sequence). V was trimmed by 0 bases and J by 8 bases, leaving 19 bases between them. CDR3 size: 15 residues. The CDR3 DNA sequence: TGTGCCTGGAGTGTACTTTCGAGGGGTCGGGGGGGCTACACCTTC. Encoded protein: CAWSVLSRGRGGYTF. The full variable domain, with the rest looked up from reference TRBV30 and TRBJ1-2, is SQTIHQWPATLVQPVGSPLSLECTVEGTSNPNLYWYRQAAGRGLQLLFYSVGIGQISSEVPQNLSASRPQDRQFILSSKKLLLSDSGFYLCAWSVLSRGRGGYTFGSGTRLTVV.

This clone was detected only once. The chain couples TRBV24-1 to TRBJ2-7; 7 positions match TRBD2. From germline, CDR1 is KGHDR and CDR2 SFDVKD. CDR3 length: 17 residues. The trim removed 2 bases at V and 1 base at J, leaving 10 bases unmatched. CDR3 bases: TGTGCCACCAGTGATTCGATAAAAGGGACTAAGTCCTACGAGCAGTACTTC. It is translated as CATSDSIKGTKSYEQYF.

This sequence joins TRBV18 and TRBJ2-1, with 8 bases fitting TRBD2. The V and J ends lost 3 bases and 0 bases, in that order; junction bases with no gene match: 4. The CDR3 consists of 16 residues. Per the germline V gene, CDR1 is KGHSH and CDR2 is LQKENI. The CDR3 coding sequence is TGTGCCAGCTCACCGCGCGGGGGGAGCTCCTACAATGAGCAGTTCTTC. Its protein is CASSPRGGSSYNEQFF.

This clone has only a few counts. This sample also contains other DNA sequences that code for the same CDR3. V is TRBV18 and J is TRBJ1-2; TRBD1 matches 9 bases. The CDR3 contains 13 residues. V shed 6 bases and J 5 bases; nucleotides not matched to a gene: 4. The germline gives CDR1 KGHSH, CDR2 LQKENI. Here the CDR3 reads CASSPDRGYGYTF. CDR3 DNA sequence: TGTGCCAGCTCCCCCGACAGGGGGTATGGCTACACCTTC.

This clone turned up a few times. This chain joins TRBV14 and TRBJ1-5; a weak D match, TRBD1 (6 bases). Trimming left V 4 bases short and J 6 bases short, with 22 bases between. The germline gives CDR1 SGHDN, CDR2 FVKESK. This CDR3 is 17 amino acids long. CDR3 sequence: CASSPPRGPQKSQPQHF. CDR3 sequence (DNA): TGTGCCAGCAGCCCTCCCCGGGGGCCGCAGAAAAGTCAGCCCCAGCATTTT.

In its sample, this clone was seen a few times. V is TRBV7-2 and J is TRBJ2-7, with TRBD2 matching over 7 bases. CDR1 and CDR2 from the germline V gene are SGHTA and FQGNSA. V was pared by 5 bases and J by 0 bases, with 7 bases of the junction left unmatched. The CDR3 is 15 residues long. The CDR3 region has the DNA TGTGCCAGCAGCATAAGCGGGACCAGCTCCTACGAGCAGTACTTC. Protein product: CASSISGTSSYEQYF. The full variable domain, its missing parts supplied by reference TRBV7-2 and TRBJ2-7, is GAGVSQSPSNKVTEKGKDVELRCDPISGHTALYWYRQSLGQGLEFLIYFQGNSAPDKSGLPSDRFSAERTGGSVSTLTIQRTQQEDSAVYLCASSISGTSSYEQYFGPGTRLTVT.

This chain uses TRBV4-2 with TRBJ2-7; TRBD1 agrees at 7 bases. V gave up 0 bases and J gave up 0 bases; unmatched junction bases: 2. Germline lookup yields CDR1 LGHNA and CDR2 YNFKEQ. The CDR3 loop spans 15 amino acids. CDR3 DNA sequence: TGTGCCAGCAGCCAAGATAGGGACAGCTCCTACGAGCAGTACTTC. Protein product: CASSQDRDSSYEQYF.

With respect to this clone: At one end, the junction sequence differs from germline, possibly due to a read error. This chain uses TRBV6-4 with TRBJ1-2, with D tentatively TRBD1 (5 bases). CDR3 length equals 14 residues. Germline V gives CDR1 MRHNA, CDR2 SNTAGT. In DNA form, the CDR3 reads TGTGCCGGCAGTGAGAATGTAGGGGACTATGGCTACACCTTC. Amino acid sequence: CAGSENVGDYGYTF.

This clone is a singleton in its sample. V gene TRBV12-3 or TRBV12-4 combines with J gene TRBJ1-5; no clear D gene. The CDR3 sequence is 13 residues long. Trimming cost V 3 bases and J 5 bases, with 8 bases left between them. CDR3 amino acids: CASSFGQDQPQHF. The CDR3 DNA reads as TGTGCCAGCAGTTTTGGCCAGGATCAGCCCCAGCATTTT.

V gene TRBV19 combines with J gene TRBJ1-5; D is unresolved. This CDR3 has 14 amino acids. Trimming took off 6 bases at V and 6 bases at J, with 15 bases between the two ends. Germline V gene data show CDR1 as LNHDA and CDR2 as SQIVND (reference sequence). CDR3 amino acids: CASSYDFGGQPQHF. CDR3 nucleotides: TGTGCCAGTAGCTACGACTTTGGCGGTCAGCCCCAGCATTTT.

The J gene is TRBJ2-5, the V gene TRBV11-3; 7 bases align to TRBD2. The CDR3 is 16 residues long. Germline CDR1 is SGHNT and CDR2 is YENEEA. V lost 1 base and J lost 4; bases outside the gene matches: 9. The CDR3 region has the DNA TGTGCCAGCAGCTTAGGTAGTCGCGGGAGATCAGAGACCCAGTACTTC. This encodes CASSLGSRGRSETQYF. Drawing the rest from reference TRBV11-3 and TRBJ2-5, the complete variable domain is EAGVVQSPRYKIIEKKQPVAFWCNPISGHNTLYWYLQNLGQGPELLIRYENEEAVDDSQLPKDRFSAERLKGVDSTLKIQPAELGDSAVYLCASSLGSRGRSETQYFGPGTRLLVL.

The V gene is TRBV23-1, the J gene TRBJ1-5; TRBD1 agrees at 12 bases. TRBV23-1 is annotated as an ORF whose role is uncertain. This CDR3 has 20 amino acids. J gave up 4 bases and V 2 bases, and 15 bases lay outside the gene matches. DNA of the CDR3: TGCGCCAGCAGTCAAAATACCGGGGACAGGGGGCCTTCCTCAAATCAGCCCCAGCATTTT. This translates into CASSQNTGDRGPSSNQPQHF.

This sequence joins TRBV28 and TRBJ2-5, with D tentatively TRBD1 or TRBD2 (6 bases each). V lost 6 bases and J lost 4, with 18 bases in between. The CDR3 spans 15 residues. The germline CDR1 and CDR2 sequences are MDHEN and SYDVKM. The CDR3: CASSSSSGGLETQYF. CDR3 coding DNA: TGTGCCAGCAGCTCCTCGAGTGGGGGGCTAGAGACCCAGTACTTC.

This chain connects TRBV3-1 (or the pseudogene TRBV3-2) to TRBJ1-1; no firm D call. Germline assignment: CDR1 LGHDT and CDR2 YNNKEL (reference sequence). The ends were cut back, 1 base at V and 5 bases at J, with 14 bases in the middle. This CDR3 is 15 amino acids long. The CDR3 DNA reads TGTGCCAGCAGCCAAGGAGGCACCCAGAGGACTGAAGCTTTCTTT. Its translation is CASSQGGTQRTEAFF.

V is TRBV6-5 and J is TRBJ1-1, with D possibly being TRBD1 (6 bases). Germline loops: CDR1 MNHEY, CDR2 SVGAGI. With 6 bases removed from V and 4 bases from J, the gap between germline ends came to 15 bases. This CDR3 comprises 14 residues. The CDR3 region is CASRLGGGGTEAFF. For the CDR3, the DNA is TGTGCCAGCAGATTAGGCGGGGGCGGCACTGAAGCTTTCTTT.

This clone turned up a few times. The chain combines TRBV5-1 with TRBJ1-3; no reliable D call. Germline values: CDR1 SGHRS, CDR2 YFSETQ. V lost 0 bases, J lost 0 bases, and 10 bases lay in between. The CDR3 has 16 amino acids. The CDR3 DNA is TGCGCCAGCAGCTTGGCAGAGAGCCTCTCTGGAAACACCATATATTTT. It codes for CASSLAESLSGNTIYF.

CDR3 residues: CASSRLAGATDTQYF. CDR3 sequence (DNA): TGTGCCAGCTCACGACTAGCGGGGGCAACAGATACGCAGTATTTT. This chain links TRBV18 with TRBJ2-3, with TRBD2 matching over 12 bases. Looked up from germline, CDR1 is KGHSH and CDR2 is LQKENI. This CDR3 comprises 15 residues. The ends lost 4 bases at V and 3 bases at J; junction bases unmatched: 2.

The genes are TRBV5-1 and TRBJ1-1, with D perhaps matching TRBD1 (5 bases). Trimming shortened V by 3 bases and J by 1 base, and 10 bases separated the two germline ends. CDR3 length: 14 amino acids. Germline V gives CDR1 SGHRS, CDR2 YFSETQ. CDR3 amino acids: CASSSRAQNTEAFF. The CDR3, as DNA: TGCGCCAGCAGCTCCAGGGCCCAGAACACTGAAGCTTTCTTT.

This clone has just one count. This chain uses TRBV28 with TRBJ1-1; TRBD1 aligns across 7 bases. V was clipped by 6 bases and J by 3 bases; unmatched bases: 13. The CDR3 has 16 residues. Per the germline V gene, CDR1 is MDHEN and CDR2 is SYDVKM. CDR3 DNA sequence: TGTGCCAGCAGCCTTGGAGGGGGCGCGTTGTACACTGAAGCTTTCTTT. This codes for CASSLGGGALYTEAFF.